The present T cell receptor beta chain was sequenced within a study of blood T cell repertoires in COVID-19. Background on the study: Donors in the United States, Italy and Spain gave samples during acute or convalescent COVID-19.

While infection was still active, Seattle patients were enrolled and then followed longitudinally. As handled by the study authors: For nucleated cells, counts were estimated from reference gene primer amplification. Clones were sequenced by immunoSEQ multiplex PCR, and TCRdb holds only the in-frame ones, with some missing. The V and J calls and the clone size are those of that table, but D and trimming were determined from the DNA. Here the sample spans some 520,000 clones, 89% being singletons. Sequencing used peripheral blood. This TCR came from a man between 18 and 35 years old with COVID-19, enrolled during active disease.

The CDR3 DNA follows: TGTGCCAGCGCTGAACAGGGGGCGGGCGGGGAGCTGTTTTTT. Its protein product is CASAEQGAGGELFF. The chain joins TRBV2 to TRBJ2-2; 9 nucleotides line up with TRBD1. In germline, CDR1 is SNHLY, CDR2 FYNNEI. The CDR3 totals 14 residues. Trimming cost V 8 bases and J 7 bases; bases outside gene matches: 8. Supplemented by reference TRBV2 and TRBJ2-2, the full variable domain reads EPEVTQTPSHQVTQMGQEVILRCVPISNHLYFYWYRQILGQKVEFLVSFYNNEISEKSEIFDDQFSVERPDGSNFTLKIRSTKLEDSAMYFCASAEQGAGGELFFGEGSRLTVL.